Listed below are T cell receptor beta chains from one sample, sequenced in a study of blood T cell repertoires in COVID-19. Here immunoSEQ multiplex PCR was the method, and the copy in TCRdb shows in-frame clones only, minus some. The sample holds under 95,000 clones, 82% seen once. Sample: peripheral blood. These receptors all come from a woman older than 75 with acute or convalescent COVID-19. CDR3s include the opening cysteine and the closing phenylalanine or tryptophan. Fields, in order: D gene, V gene, clone size, J gene, CDR3 protein, CDR3 DNA. A D gene is named only where the DNA matches it firmly. Part of the rows lack a size; the others show once, few, many or a class for expanded clones.

D: NA
V: TRBV15
size: few
J: TRBJ2-7
CDR3: CATSREGATHYEQYF
DNA: TGTGCCACCAGCAGAGAAGGGGCGACCCACTACGAGCAGTACTTC

D: NA
V: TRBV7-9
size: few
J: TRBJ1-5
CDR3: CASSLASQPQHF
DNA: TGTGCCAGCAGCTTAGCTAGCCAGCCCCAGCATTTT

D: TRBD2
V: TRBV5-1
size: few
J: TRBJ2-7
CDR3: CASSLASGRTYEQYF
DNA: TGCGCCAGCAGCCTCGCTAGCGGGAGGACCTACGAGCAGTACTTC

D: NA
V: TRBV9
size: NA
J: TRBJ2-2
CDR3: CASSVGSRVDTGELFF
DNA: TGTGCCAGCAGCGTGGGGTCCAGGGTGGACACCGGGGAGCTGTTTTTT

D: TRBD1
V: TRBV28
size: NA
J: TRBJ1-1
CDR3: CASSLTAATDREGAFF
DNA: TGTGCCAGCAGTCTTACGGCCGCAACTGACAGGGAAGGAGCTTTCTTT

D: TRBD2
V: TRBV6-4
size: NA
J: TRBJ2-1
CDR3: CASSDSIAGGYNEQFF
DNA: TGTGCCAGCAGTGACTCGATAGCGGGAGGCTACAATGAGCAGTTCTTC

D: NA
V: TRBV27
size: few
J: TRBJ1-5
CDR3: CASSLEASNQPQHF
DNA: TGTGCCAGCAGTTTGGAGGCTAGCAATCAGCCCCAGCATTTT

D: NA
V: TRBV28
size: NA
J: TRBJ2-5
CDR3: CASSPLGASLETQYF
DNA: TGTGCCAGCAGTCCCTTGGGGGCTTCTTTGGAGACCCAGTACTTC

D: NA
V: TRBV7-9
size: NA
J: TRBJ2-1
CDR3: CASSLERTEHYNEQFF
DNA: TGTGCCAGCAGCTTAGAGAGGACAGAACATTACAATGAGCAGTTCTTC

D: TRBD2
V: TRBV28
size: NA
J: TRBJ2-2
CDR3: CASSLAGVYGELFF
DNA: TGTGCCAGCAGCCTAGCGGGAGTTTACGGGGAGCTGTTTTTT

D: NA
V: TRBV28
size: NA
J: TRBJ2-7
CDR3: CASSSVERVPRDEQYF
DNA: TGTGCCAGCAGTTCAGTCGAGCGGGTCCCTCGGGACGAGCAGTACTTC

D: NA
V: TRBV5-1
size: NA
J: TRBJ2-3
CDR3: CASSFQGYTDTQYF
DNA: TGCGCCAGCAGCTTTCAGGGATACACAGATACGCAGTATTTT

D: NA
V: TRBV28
size: NA
J: TRBJ2-7
CDR3: CASSFGLSYEQYF
DNA: TGTGCCAGCAGTTTCGGACTTTCCTACGAGCAGTACTTC

D: NA
V: TRBV28
size: NA
J: TRBJ1-3
CDR3: CASSPAGGNNGNTIYF
DNA: TGTGCCAGCAGTCCCGCCGGGGGGAACAATGGAAACACCATATATTTT

D: NA
V: TRBV11-2
size: NA
J: TRBJ2-1
CDR3: CASSSLPLEQFF
DNA: TGTGCCAGCAGCTCGCTCCCTCTAGAGCAGTTCTTC

D: NA
V: TRBV11-2
size: once
J: TRBJ2-7
CDR3: CASSLAQGLVYEQYF
DNA: TGTGCCAGCAGCTTAGCGCAGGGACTTGTCTACGAGCAGTACTTC

D: TRBD1
V: TRBV5-1
size: NA
J: TRBJ2-7
CDR3: CASSGTGTGGYEQYF
DNA: TGCGCCAGCAGCGGAACCGGGACAGGGGGCTACGAGCAGTACTTC

D: TRBD1
V: TRBV9
size: few
J: TRBJ1-3
CDR3: CASSDRGGNTIYF
DNA: TGTGCCAGCAGCGACAGGGGTGGAAACACCATATATTTT

D: TRBD2
V: TRBV10-3
size: NA
J: TRBJ2-1
CDR3: CALPGLAEDNEQFF
DNA: TGTGCCCTTCCGGGACTAGCGGAAGACAATGAGCAGTTCTTC

D: NA
V: TRBV2
size: few
J: TRBJ1-1
CDR3: CASLYNTEAFF
DNA: TGTGCCAGCCTTTATAACACTGAAGCTTTCTTT

D: NA
V: TRBV11-2
size: few
J: TRBJ1-2
CDR3: CASSSLWRGSYGYTF
DNA: TGTGCCAGCAGCTCACTGTGGAGGGGCTCTTATGGCTACACCTTC

D: TRBD1
V: TRBV5-6
size: NA
J: TRBJ2-4
CDR3: CASSLEAGGYQYF
DNA: TGTGCCAGCAGCTTGGAGGCAGGGGGATATCAGTACTTC

D: NA
V: TRBV5-1
size: NA
J: TRBJ2-7
CDR3: CASSPHSGTSSYEQYF
DNA: TGCGCCAGCAGCCCCCATTCCGGGACAAGCTCCTACGAGCAGTACTTC

D: NA
V: TRBV5-1
size: NA
J: TRBJ2-7
CDR3: CASSPGTTTFYEQYF
DNA: TGCGCCAGCAGCCCCGGGACAACGACTTTCTACGAGCAGTACTTC

D: TRBD1
V: TRBV2
size: NA
J: TRBJ1-2
CDR3: CASSTNFPGQGRIYGYTF
DNA: TGTGCCAGCAGCACCAACTTCCCGGGACAGGGGCGGATCTATGGCTACACCTTC

D: TRBD2
V: TRBV6-5
size: NA
J: TRBJ2-7
CDR3: CASRREGRTYEQYF
DNA: TGTGCCAGCAGGCGGGAGGGGCGAACCTACGAGCAGTACTTC

D: NA
V: TRBV3-1/TRBV3-2
size: NA
J: TRBJ1-2
CDR3: CASSQDKGSGGYTF
DNA: TGTGCCAGCAGCCAAGACAAGGGGTCTGGAGGCTACACCTTC

D: NA
V: TRBV7-2
size: once
J: TRBJ2-5
CDR3: CASSLAGVLQETQYF
DNA: TGTGCCAGCAGCTTAGCGGGAGTGTTGCAGGAGACCCAGTACTTC

D: TRBD1
V: TRBV3-1/TRBV3-2
size: few
J: TRBJ1-5
CDR3: CASSTGQGHQPQHF
DNA: TGTGCCAGCAGCACTGGACAGGGTCATCAGCCCCAGCATTTT

D: TRBD1
V: TRBV19
size: once
J: TRBJ1-5
CDR3: CASSLYKGQGDQPQHF
DNA: TGTGCCAGTAGCCTCTATAAGGGACAGGGGGATCAGCCCCAGCATTTT

D: NA
V: TRBV6-5
size: NA
J: TRBJ2-2
CDR3: CASRTTGGNTGELFF
DNA: TGTGCCAGCAGAACGACAGGTGGGAACACCGGGGAGCTGTTTTTT

D: NA
V: TRBV19
size: NA
J: TRBJ2-7
CDR3: CASGPQGPYEQYF
DNA: TGTGCCAGTGGCCCCCAGGGTCCCTACGAGCAGTACTTC

D: NA
V: TRBV7-9
size: once
J: TRBJ2-2
CDR3: CASNSGANTGELFF
DNA: TGTGCCAGCAATAGCGGAGCGAACACCGGGGAGCTGTTTTTT

D: NA
V: TRBV5-1
size: NA
J: TRBJ2-1
CDR3: CASSPGLAPNEQFF
DNA: TGCGCCAGCAGCCCGGGACTCGCCCCCAATGAGCAGTTCTTC

D: NA
V: TRBV6-5
size: once
J: TRBJ1-3
CDR3: CASSYGSGQGNTIYF
DNA: TGTGCCAGCAGTTACGGGTCAGGGCAGGGAAACACCATATATTTT

D: NA
V: TRBV2
size: once
J: TRBJ1-5
CDR3: CASKPDSSNQPQHF
DNA: TGTGCCTCCAAGCCGGACAGTAGCAATCAGCCCCAGCATTTT